The 11 T cell receptor beta chains presented below share a single source sample, sequenced in a study of T cells in Graves' hyperthyroidism and ophthalmopathy. RNA transcripts served as the template for amplifying TCR beta CDR3 regions. The HTBI set primed first-round TCR CDR3 RT-PCR. Via MiXCR, TCRdb re-called the multiplex PCR reads, giving one row per CDR3 protein. The sample lists some 370,000 distinct CDR3 sequences; around 15% were seen once. Material for sequencing was blood. The source is a man aged 50 or older with Graves' ophthalmopathy.

In this sample, this clonotype turned up many times. The chain carries TRBV5-6 and TRBJ2-7; D gene uncertain. CDR3 length equals 15 residues. The germline V gene has CDR1 SGHDT and CDR2 YYEEEE. V lost 1 base and J lost 4, with 15 bases in between. CDR3 in amino acids: CASSLFSGRVYEQYF. Written as DNA, the CDR3 is TGTGCCAGCAGCTTGTTTTCAGGACGTGTATACGAGCAGTACTTC.

Ten or more counts support this clonotype. The J gene is TRBJ2-5, the V gene TRBV7-9; weak D call: TRBD1 (5 bases). Germline loops: CDR1 SEHNR, CDR2 FQNEAQ (reference sequence). This CDR3 is 13 amino acids long. V was trimmed by 4 bases and J by 6 bases, leaving 12 bases between them. The CDR3 is CASSSKGPQTQYF. CDR3 DNA: TGTGCCAGCAGCTCAAAGGGGCCGCAGACCCAGTACTTC.

The chain joins TRBV3-1 to TRBJ1-2; 10 bases agree with TRBD1. Losses at the gene ends were 7 bases for V and 7 bases for J; bases not matched to a gene: 6. CDR3 length: 13 amino acids. The germline V gene encodes CDR1 LGHDT and CDR2 YNNKEL (reference sequence). CDR3 nucleotides: TGTGCCAGCAATGGACAGGGGGAGAGTGGCTACACCTTC. The encoded protein is CASNGQGESGYTF.

The V call is TRBV12-3 or TRBV12-4, the J call TRBJ1-2, with D possibly being TRBD1 (6 bases). Trimming cost V 2 bases and J 8 bases, with 9 bases left between them. The CDR3 length is 12 residues. Here the CDR3 DNA reads TGTGCCAGCAGTTTAAAAGGGGGAGGCTACACCTTC. Translated: CASSLKGGGYTF.

The chain recombines TRBV20-1 with TRBJ2-7; 11 positions agree with TRBD2. Germline lookup yields CDR1 DFQATT and CDR2 SNEGSKA (reference sequence). The junction had 4 bases not matched to a gene; V was cut back by 0 bases and J by 3 bases. The CDR3 consists of 15 residues. CDR3 sequence reads: CSARDLTSGIYEQYF. CDR3 DNA sequence: TGCAGTGCTAGAGACTTGACTAGCGGGATCTACGAGCAGTACTTC.

The chain uses TRBV29-1 and TRBJ1-1, with D unresolved. V was clipped by 4 bases and J by 2 bases, with 14 bases between them. The CDR3 is 14 amino acids. Germline loops: CDR1 SQVTM, CDR2 ANQGSEA. This CDR3 reads CSVGVGMGNTEAFF. The CDR3 DNA is TGCAGCGTTGGAGTCGGTATGGGTAACACTGAAGCTTTCTTT. Supplemented by reference TRBV29-1 and TRBJ1-1, the full variable domain reads SAVISQKPSRDICQRGTSLTIQCQVDSQVTMMFWYRQQPGQSLTLIATANQGSEATYESGFVIDKFPISRPNLTFSTLTVSNMSPEDSSIYLCSVGVGMGNTEAFFGQGTRLTVV.

Only a few counts were recorded for this clonotype. The chain has TRBV19 and TRBJ2-5, with TRBD2 matching 10 bases. J was trimmed by 4 bases and V by 5 bases; bases with no gene match: 4. CDR1 is LNHDA, CDR2 SQIVND, per germline (reference sequence). CDR3 size: 14 residues. The CDR3 reads CASSGAGGRETQYF. The CDR3 DNA sequence: TGTGCCAGTAGTGGAGCGGGAGGGCGAGAGACCCAGTACTTC.

V usage is TRBV29-1 and J usage is TRBJ1-5, with D unclear. This CDR3 is built from 12 residues. In germline, CDR1 is SQVTM, CDR2 ANQGSEA. Trimming cost V 4 bases and J 0 bases, with 4 bases left between them. The CDR3 region has the DNA TGCAGCGTTGGGGCTAGCAATCAGCCCCAGCATTTT. It yields the protein CSVGASNQPQHF.

The chain recombines TRBV9 with TRBJ2-4; D unresolved. In germline, CDR1 is SGDLS, CDR2 YYNGEE. The ends were cut back, 0 bases at V and 0 bases at J, with 7 bases in the middle. The length of the CDR3 is 15 residues. The CDR3 here is CASSVGQLAKNIQYF. The CDR3 DNA reads as TGTGCCAGCAGCGTAGGTCAGCTAGCCAAAAACATTCAGTACTTC.

This clonotype was seen only a few times. The J gene is TRBJ1-5, the V gene TRBV28, with D tentatively TRBD1 (6 bases). Germline V gene lookup returns CDR1 MDHEN and CDR2 SYDVKM. Trimming removed 6 bases at V and 1 base at J, with 13 bases between. This CDR3 has 15 amino acids. Here the CDR3 DNA reads TGTGCCAGCAGGGCTCCGGGGGCGAGCAATCAGCCCCAGCATTTT. Protein: CASRAPGASNQPQHF.

The V and J genes are TRBV12-3 or TRBV12-4 and TRBJ2-2; TRBD1 matches at 10 bases. The V segment lost 4 bases and the J segment 6 bases; nucleotides outside the gene matches: 5. The CDR3 runs 15 residues. CDR3 nucleotides: TGTGCCAGCAGTTCACCGGGACAGGGGTCCGGGGAGCTGTTTTTT. The encoded protein is CASSSPGQGSGELFF.